This T cell receptor beta chain stems from a study of blood T cell repertoires in COVID-19. Study in general: Samples taken during acute and convalescent COVID-19 were collected in the United States, Italy and Spain.

How the authors handled the data: Reference gene primer amplification in the assay estimated nucleated cell counts. Assay used: immunoSEQ multiplex PCR; TCRdb lists only in-frame clones, some missing. V, J and clone size were drawn from that table, and D and trimming were deduced from the DNA. In the table there are 90,000 or so clones, over 75% of which are singletons. The CDR3 consists of 14 residues. The V gene lost 2 bases and the J gene lost 8 bases, with 11 bases spanning the gap. Germline CDR1 is SGDLS and CDR2 is YYNGEE. The V and J genes are TRBV9 and TRBJ1-6; a possible D gene is TRBD1 (6 bases). This clonotype was sampled from a man at least 80 years old with acute or convalescent COVID-19. Sequencing was carried out using peripheral blood. CDR3 bases: TGTGCCAGCAGCGTCCGGGACATCGATTCACCCCTCCACTTT. As protein: CASSVRDIDSPLHF.